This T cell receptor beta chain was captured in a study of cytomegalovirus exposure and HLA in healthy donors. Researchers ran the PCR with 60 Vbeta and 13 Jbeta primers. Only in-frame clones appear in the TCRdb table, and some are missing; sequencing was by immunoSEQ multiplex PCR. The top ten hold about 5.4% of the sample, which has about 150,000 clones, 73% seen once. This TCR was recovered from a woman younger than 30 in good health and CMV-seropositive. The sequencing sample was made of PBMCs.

CDR3: CASSQDAAGNQPQHF. CDR3 sequence (DNA): TGCGCCAGCAGCCAAGACGCCGCGGGAAATCAGCCCCAGCATTTT. V gene TRBV4-1 combines with J gene TRBJ1-5, with D hard to call. The CDR3 totals 15 residues. From germline, CDR1 is MGHRA and CDR2 YSYEKL. Trimming stripped 0 bases from V and 4 bases from J, with 10 bases between.